This T cell receptor beta chain was captured by sequencing in a study of T cell changes during pregnancy in multiple sclerosis. Assay: immunoSEQ multiplex PCR; the TCRdb copy retains only in-frame clones and omits some. The sample has over 30,000 clones, 80% to 95% seen once; the top ten hold less than 1.5%. The V end was cut by 4 bases, the J end by 1 base, with 13 bases between. CDR1 is SGHNT, CDR2 YENEEA, per germline. This CDR3 has 15 residues. The sample consisted of PBMCs (not recorded whether the cells were cultured). The sequence was obtained from a female donor with multiple sclerosis, enrolled in a pregnancy study. The J gene is TRBJ1-1, the V gene TRBV11-3, with unresolved D. This chain's CDR3 is CASSSGGNPNTEAFF. CDR3 DNA sequence: TGTGCCAGCAGCTCTGGCGGGAACCCGAACACTGAAGCTTTCTTT.